These T cell receptor beta chains were read from a single sample in a study of blood T cell repertoires in COVID-19. Profiling relied on immunoSEQ multiplex PCR, and the TCRdb table lists in-frame clones only, not all of them. This repertoire shows roughly 120,000 clones, 85% to 90% found once; its top ten account for approximately 3%. Sequenced: peripheral blood. Receptor source: a woman older than 75 with COVID-19, enrolled during active disease. The CDR3 runs from the conserved cysteine through the conserved F or W. Each record gives: J gene, clone size, V gene, D gene, CDR3 DNA, CDR3 protein. The D gene is left open where the match is weak. Size tells how often a clone was seen (once, few, many) or the class of an expanded clone, and some rows leave it out.

TRBJ1-1,.,TRBV7-9,.,TGTGCCAGCAGCCCAACCTCAGTGCTCAGAACCGAAGCTTTCTTT,CASSPTSVLRTEAFF
TRBJ2-1,.,TRBV5-6,TRBD2,TGTGCCAGCAGCCCGATAGCGGGATTGAGTCTCAATGAGCAGTTCTTC,CASSPIAGLSLNEQFF
TRBJ2-7,.,TRBV3-1/TRBV3-2,TRBD2,TGTGCCAGCAGCCGAGGACTAGCGGGAACCGAGCAGTACTTC,CASSRGLAGTEQYF
TRBJ2-7,.,TRBV6-5,.,TGTGCCAGCAGTAGGGGGAGTAGAAGTTACGAGCAGTACTTC,CASSRGSRSYEQYF
TRBJ2-5,once,TRBV7-8,TRBD2,TGTGCCAGCACCGAACTAGCGGGAGGCTGGGGGACCCAGTACTTC,CASTELAGGWGTQYF
TRBJ1-2,.,TRBV7-6,.,TGTGCCAGCAGCTCCATTCAACAGGGCTCTGGCTACACCTTC,CASSSIQQGSGYTF
TRBJ2-1,.,TRBV5-4,.,TGTGCCAGCAGCCAGGGGGGCTCCTACAATGAGCAGTTCTTC,CASSQGGSYNEQFF
TRBJ1-5,few,TRBV24-1,.,TGTGCCACCAGTGATTCTAGACGGAATAATCAGCCCCAGCATTTT,CATSDSRRNNQPQHF
TRBJ2-3,.,TRBV4-3,TRBD1,TGCGCCAGCAGCCCTGGGACAGGGGGCGCGGATACGCAGTATTTT,CASSPGTGGADTQYF
TRBJ2-7,.,TRBV29-1,TRBD1,TGCAGCGTTGACCCCGGGACAGGGTCCTACGAGCAGTACTTC,CSVDPGTGSYEQYF
TRBJ2-5,.,TRBV28,TRBD2,TGTGCCAGCAGCCCTGCCGGCAGCGGGGGAGAGACCCAGTACTTC,CASSPAGSGGETQYF
TRBJ2-5,.,TRBV7-2,.,TGTGCCAGCAGCTTAGGACAACGGGAGACCCAGTACTTC,CASSLGQRETQYF
TRBJ1-5,once,TRBV28,.,TGTGCCAGCAGTTCCCGGTCCCAGCCCCAGCATTTT,CASSSRSQPQHF
TRBJ1-1,.,TRBV18,TRBD1,TGTGCCAGCTCACTACAGGGGGCGGTGAACACTGAAGCTTTCTTT,CASSLQGAVNTEAFF
TRBJ2-7,.,TRBV7-2,.,TGTGCCAGCAGCCCCCGGGACTCGCACTCCTACGAGCAGTACTTC,CASSPRDSHSYEQYF
TRBJ2-1,.,TRBV7-2,TRBD2,TGTGCCAGCAGTAGCGGGAGGGCAAATGAGCAGTTCTTC,CASSSGRANEQFF
TRBJ1-4,.,TRBV18,TRBD1,TGTGCCAGCTCGTCGGGACAGGGTCAAATGGGTGAAAAACTGTTTTTT,CASSSGQGQMGEKLFF
TRBJ2-2,.,TRBV7-9,TRBD2,TGTGCCGGGGGACTAGCGGGAGGAAACACCGGGGAGCTGTTTTTT,CAGGLAGGNTGELFF
TRBJ2-1,.,TRBV7-2,TRBD2,TGTGCCAGCAGCTCAGGACTAGCGGGTAGTGAGCAGTTCTTC,CASSSGLAGSEQFF
TRBJ1-3,.,TRBV28,TRBD1,TGTGCCAGCAGTTTAGGATTTAGCCCGGGACAGGTTTTCTCCTCTGGAAACACCATATATTTT,CASSLGFSPGQVFSSGNTIYF
TRBJ1-6,.,TRBV28,.,TGTGCCAGCAGTCATCCCCAGGGGTCTGACTCACCCCTCCACTTT,CASSHPQGSDSPLHF
TRBJ2-2,.,TRBV24-1,TRBD1,TGTGCCACCAGTGATTCCCGGGACAGGGGCACCGGGGAGCTGTTTTTT,CATSDSRDRGTGELFF
TRBJ1-5,.,TRBV5-4,.,TGTGCCAGCAGCTCAGAGGCGGGGGGTAATCAGCCCCAGCATTTT,CASSSEAGGNQPQHF
TRBJ2-2,.,TRBV9,TRBD1,TGTGCCAGCAGCGTGCCGGGACAGGGGGTCCGGGACACCGGGGAGCTGTTTTTT,CASSVPGQGVRDTGELFF
TRBJ2-1,.,TRBV6-5,.,TGTGCCAGCAGAGTGGACTTCGGCAATGAGCAGTTCTTC,CASRVDFGNEQFF
TRBJ1-1,.,TRBV18,TRBD1,TGTGCCAGCTCACGGGGACAGGGGAACACTGAAGCTTTCTTT,CASSRGQGNTEAFF
TRBJ2-1,.,TRBV5-6,TRBD2,TGTGCCAGCAGCCTAAGGACTAGCGGGACCAGAAGCTCCTACAATGAGCAGTTCTTC,CASSLRTSGTRSSYNEQFF
TRBJ2-7,.,TRBV14,TRBD1,TGTGCCAGCAGCCAAGGGCGTTCGGGGACAGGGAGTTACGAGCAGTACTTC,CASSQGRSGTGSYEQYF
TRBJ1-1,once,TRBV20-1,.,TGCAGTGCTAAACAGAGCATTGAAGCTTTCTTT,CSAKQSIEAFF
TRBJ2-7,.,TRBV2,.,TGTGCCAGCAGTGAAGTAGGGGGGGGGAAATCCAACCACGAGCAGTACTTC,CASSEVGGGKSNHEQYF
TRBJ2-7,.,TRBV6-2/TRBV6-3,TRBD1,TGTGCCAGCAGTGAGGACAGGGGGTTTACTTACGAGCAGTACTTC,CASSEDRGFTYEQYF
TRBJ2-2,.,TRBV28,TRBD1,TGTGCCAGCAGTTTAATCGGGACAGGGCTAAACACCGGGGAGCTGTTTTTT,CASSLIGTGLNTGELFF
TRBJ2-1,.,TRBV5-6,TRBD2,TGTGCCAGCAGCCTCCTTAGCGGGAGCGATAATGAGCAGTTCTTC,CASSLLSGSDNEQFF
TRBJ1-1,.,TRBV7-9,.,TGTGCCAGCAGCCTCGGGTCAGTCCCCACTGAAGCTTTCTTT,CASSLGSVPTEAFF
TRBJ1-1,.,TRBV7-2,.,TGTGCCAGCAGCTTAGATGGGCAGAGAAACACTGAAGCTTTCTTT,CASSLDGQRNTEAFF
TRBJ2-2,.,TRBV4-3,.,TGCGCCAGCAGCCAAGGCGTTTCGCCCGCCGGGGAGCTGTTTTTT,CASSQGVSPAGELFF
TRBJ1-5,.,TRBV7-8,.,TGTGCCAGCAGCTCAGGACGGACCGCGGGGCCCCAGCATTTT,CASSSGRTAGPQHF
TRBJ1-5,.,TRBV19,.,TGTGCCAGTAAAAGCCGGGGAGGCAATCAGCCCCAGCATTTT,CASKSRGGNQPQHF
TRBJ2-7,once,TRBV7-9,.,TGTGCCAGCAGCTTAGTGGCAGGGGCCTACGAGCAGTACTTC,CASSLVAGAYEQYF
TRBJ1-6,.,TRBV7-6,.,TGTGCCAGCAGCCCGCGACAGGATTCACCCCTCCACTTT,CASSPRQDSPLHF
TRBJ2-1,.,TRBV27,.,TGTGCCAGCAGTTTAAAGCCCCCCACTAGCCCCCTCTCCTACAATGAGCAGTTCTTC,CASSLKPPTSPLSYNEQFF
TRBJ2-7,.,TRBV11-2,TRBD2,TGTGCCAGCAGCCCCAGAGCACTAGCGGATACGCCCGAGCAGTACTTC,CASSPRALADTPEQYF
TRBJ1-2,.,TRBV19,TRBD1,TGTGCCAGTAGTCCTGGACAGGGACGCTCTCATGCTAACTATGGCTACACCTTC,CASSPGQGRSHANYGYTF
TRBJ2-6,once,TRBV5-6,TRBD1,TGTGCCAGCAGCAGTAGACAGGGGGTGCCTGGGGCCAACGTCCTGACTTTC,CASSSRQGVPGANVLTF
TRBJ2-7,.,TRBV9,TRBD2,TGTGCCAGCAGCGTAGAGGTGGGAGGGACCTACGAGCAGTACTTC,CASSVEVGGTYEQYF
TRBJ2-3,once,TRBV15,TRBD2,TGTGCCACCAGCAGGGTAGCGGGGTTCACAGATACGCAGTATTTT,CATSRVAGFTDTQYF
TRBJ2-7,.,TRBV11-1,.,TGTGCCAGCAGCTTCCCCCCGGGGTACGAGCAGTACTTC,CASSFPPGYEQYF
TRBJ2-1,.,TRBV25-1,TRBD1,TGTGCCAGCAAGCCCCGGGACAGGGGGAGCAATGAGCAGTTCTTC,CASKPRDRGSNEQFF
TRBJ2-2,.,TRBV6-2/TRBV6-3,TRBD1,TGTGCCAGCAGTTCCGAAGGGGGCGCGTACACCGGGGAGCTGTTTTTT,CASSSEGGAYTGELFF
TRBJ2-2,.,TRBV9,.,TGTGCCAGCAGCAAGGGGGGGACGAACACCGGGGAGCTGTTTTTT,CASSKGGTNTGELFF
TRBJ2-2,.,TRBV6-5,TRBD1,TGTGCCAGCGCTCCGGGACAGGGGACCGGGGAGCTGTTTTTT,CASAPGQGTGELFF
TRBJ2-1,.,TRBV19,TRBD2,TGTGCCAGTACGCGGGCTAGCGGGCAGTCCTACAATGAGCAGTTCTTC,CASTRASGQSYNEQFF